Here is one T cell receptor beta chain with its context. This sample stems from a study of control samples from healthy donors and cancer patients. Data came from immunoSEQ multiplex PCR; TCRdb stores just in-frame clones and leaves some out. The sample includes over 50,000 clones, about 96% of them seen just once. Germline CDR1 and CDR2: LNHNV and YYDKDF (reference sequence). V was shortened by 5 bases and J by 1 base, with 17 bases between the two germline ends. CDR3 length: 16 amino acids. This rearrangement joins TRBV15 to TRBJ1-2; perhaps TRBD1 as D (5 bases). The sample comprised blood. This TCR came from a woman between 18 and 30 years old in good health. CDR3 residues: CATSPRTGQINYGYTF. The DNA for the CDR3 is TGTGCCACCAGCCCGCGTACAGGACAAATTAACTATGGCTACACCTTC.